These 18 T cell receptor beta chains share one sample of origin, sequenced in a study of CXCR3-negative and CXCR3-positive naive CD8 T cells (dated by TCRdb to between 2018 and 2021). Study-wide findings and limitations: Compared with CXCR3-negative naive cells, CXCR3-positive naive cells had TRB CDR3s with higher hydrophobicity (lower Kidera factor 4), lower energy, and higher strength and volume indices.

These receptors' antigens are unknown. Sequencing was performed on a NextSeq 550. The Human TCR Profiling Kit (MiLaboratory) was used to make UMI-labeled 5' RACE TRB cDNA libraries. The reads went through TCRdb reprocessing, and each CDR3 protein sequence gets one entry with no DNA. The table kept for this sample lists over 150,000 distinct CDR3 sequences. The top ten hold approximately 0.51% of the sample. Sequenced input: naive CXCR3+ CD8+ T cells from blood. What the cell subset or site label conveys for this sample: CD45RO-CCR7+CD27+CD95- naive CD8+ T cells expressing CXCR3 (TNR3+). All receptors derive from a human donor in good health. Some clones in this sample may be carry-over from other donors' samples.

CDR3 protein: CASSRRQGSYEQYF. V is TRBV3-1 and J is TRBJ2-7; TCRdb lists TRBD1, though no DNA is available to test this call. In germline, CDR1 is LGHDT, CDR2 YNNKEL (reference sequence). This CDR3 is built from 14 residues.

The chain links TRBV20-1 to TRBJ1-1. This CDR3 is built from 13 residues. In germline, CDR1 is DFQATT, CDR2 SNEGSKA (reference sequence). CDR3 region: CSAREAGNTEAFF.

The rearrangement joins TRBV4-1 to TRBJ1-1; the D call of TRBD1 rests on TCRdb alone, since no DNA is present to check it. Germline CDR1 is MGHRA and CDR2 is YSYEKL. The CDR3 spans 15 residues. CDR3 residues: CASSPKDRTGTEAFF.

V usage is TRBV20-1 and J usage is TRBJ1-2. The CDR3 loop spans 13 amino acids. Germline-derived CDR1 and CDR2 are DFQATT and SNEGSKA (reference sequence). The CDR3: CSARAMFNYGYTF.

The chain carries TRBV5-1 and TRBJ2-2; no DNA is available, so the TRBD2 call from TCRdb remains unchecked. This CDR3 is 14 amino acids long. CDR1 SGHRS and CDR2 YFSETQ come from the germline V gene. This CDR3 reads CASSSSGTDGELFF.

The V call is TRBV5-8, the J call TRBJ2-1; there is no DNA to check the TCRdb D call of TRBD1. Looked up from germline, CDR1 is SGHTS and CDR2 is YDEGEE. The CDR3 is 12 amino acids. CDR3 amino acids: CASSFGTQGQFF. The complete variable domain, with remaining parts taken from reference TRBV5-8 and TRBJ2-1, reads EAGVTQSPTHLIKTRGQQATLRCSPISGHTSVYWYQQALGLGLQFLLWYDEGEERNRGNFPPRFSGRQFPNYSSELNVNALELEDSALYLCASSFGTQGQFFGPGTRLTVL.

V and J are TRBV11-2 and TRBJ2-2. CDR3 length: 14 amino acids. Germline values: CDR1 SGHAT, CDR2 FQNNGV. The CDR3 reads CASSEDDIAGELFF.

The chain uses TRBV11-2 and TRBJ1-1. CDR1 SGHAT and CDR2 FQNNGV come from the germline V gene. The CDR3 consists of 12 residues. The CDR3 region is CASSITRTEAFF.

The chain recombines TRBV5-6 with TRBJ2-7; TCRdb calls TRBD2, which cannot be checked without DNA. CDR1 is SGHDT and CDR2 is YYEEEE in the germline V gene. CDR3 length: 13 amino acids. The CDR3 is CASSGGSFYEQYF.

The genes are TRBV6-2 or TRBV6-3 and TRBJ2-1. Germline V gives CDR1 MNHEY, CDR2 SVGEGT. This CDR3 contains 14 residues. The CDR3 loop is CASRTDLPWNEQFF.

The chain couples TRBV28 to TRBJ2-1; TCRdb lists TRBD1, though no DNA is available to test this call. This CDR3 contains 17 residues. Germline lookup yields CDR1 MDHEN and CDR2 SYDVKM. The CDR3 sequence: CASVDNEGGGSRDEQFF.

The rearrangement uses TRBV5-1 and TRBJ2-7; TCRdb picks TRBD1, but there is no DNA to check that call. This CDR3 region has 16 residues. Germline V gene lookup returns CDR1 SGHRS and CDR2 YFSETQ. The CDR3 sequence is CASSVQIPGQGHEQYF.

The genes are TRBV7-6 and TRBJ2-1; the D gene TCRdb calls, TRBD2, cannot be checked with no DNA. Germline lookup yields CDR1 SGHVS and CDR2 FNYEAQ. CDR3 length equals 16 residues. The CDR3: CASSILDPSTYNEQFF.

This chain links TRBV7-2 with TRBJ1-6; TCRdb picks TRBD1, but there is no DNA to check that call. In germline, CDR1 is SGHTA, CDR2 FQGNSA. The CDR3 is 14 residues long. The CDR3 here is CASSETGVGSPLHF. The whole variable domain, filled in from reference TRBV7-2 and TRBJ1-6, reads GAGVSQSPSNKVTEKGKDVELRCDPISGHTALYWYRQSLGQGLEFLIYFQGNSAPDKSGLPSDRFSAERTGGSVSTLTIQRTQQEDSAVYLCASSETGVGSPLHFGNGTRLTVT.

V gene TRBV29-1 combines with J gene TRBJ2-2; TCRdb's D call, TRBD1, is unchecked because there is no DNA. The CDR3 is 14 residues long. Germline V gives CDR1 SQVTM, CDR2 ANQGSEA. CDR3: CSVLGTGRAGELFF.

V gene TRBV15 combines with J gene TRBJ1-1; with no DNA, the TCRdb D assignment of TRBD1 cannot be verified. This CDR3 comprises 14 residues. Germline V gene lookup returns CDR1 LNHNV and CDR2 YYDKDF (reference sequence). CDR3 loop: CATSSKGVDTEAFF. The variable domain in full, completed from reference TRBV15 and TRBJ1-1, reads DAMVIQNPRYQVTQFGKPVTLSCSQTLNHNVMYWYQQKSSQAPKLLFHYYDKDFNNEADTPDNFQSRRPNTSFCFLDIRSPGLGDTAMYLCATSSKGVDTEAFFGQGTRLTVV.

This chain connects TRBV20-1 to TRBJ2-5; there is no DNA to check the TCRdb D call of TRBD1. CDR3 length equals 14 residues. Germline V gene lookup returns CDR1 DFQATT and CDR2 SNEGSKA (reference sequence). Here the CDR3 reads CSATTPGRKETQYF.

CDR3 loop: CASSLDSLSSYNEQFF. The rearrangement links TRBV4-3 to TRBJ2-1. Germline loops: CDR1 LGHNA, CDR2 YSLEER. The CDR3 runs 16 residues.